The 28 T cell receptor beta chains reported below all come from one sample, sequenced in a study of T-cell reconstitution after alpha-beta-depleted transplantation in children. Using unique molecular identifiers, the investigators prepared the TCRbeta library. TCRdb re-analysed the PCR reads in MiXCR, keeping a single row per CDR3 protein. The table has about 90,000 distinct CDR3 sequences, around a sixth seen once; the top ten hold 20%. Source: PBMCs, mostly from graft donor cells, taken 180 days after TCRalphabeta/CD19-depleted stem cell transplant. The receptor set was obtained from a male patient between 2 and 9 years old who had a stem cell transplant for acute lymphoblastic leukemia, so the T cells may come from the graft donor.

Written as DNA, the CDR3 is TGTGCCAGCGCCAGACAGGGGTCCTACGAGCAGTACTTC. Protein: CASARQGSYEQYF. V gene TRBV2 combines with J gene TRBJ2-7, with 8 nucleotides matching TRBD1. This CDR3 region has 13 residues. The germline V gene has CDR1 SNHLY and CDR2 FYNNEI. J lost 1 base, V lost 8 bases, and 4 bases had no gene match.

This clonotype has more than one count but fewer than ten. The gene calls are TRBV7-2 and TRBJ2-7, with D possibly being TRBD2 (6 bases). V lost 3 bases to trimming and J lost 4 bases, with 10 bases between them. The V gene's germline CDR1 is SGHTA and CDR2 FQGNSA. The CDR3 contains 13 residues. The CDR3 sequence: CASSFGGWYEQYF. In DNA form, the CDR3 reads TGTGCCAGCAGCTTTGGGGGGTGGTACGAGCAGTACTTC.

V gene TRBV11-2 combines with J gene TRBJ2-1; D ambiguous. Between the trimmed V and J ends, which lost 5 bases and 7 bases, there was a span of 21 bases. The length of the CDR3 is 16 residues. CDR1 is SGHAT and CDR2 is FQNNGV in the germline V gene. CDR3 amino acids: CASSVARPSVGNEQFF. The CDR3 region has the DNA TGTGCCAGCAGCGTAGCAAGGCCATCTGTTGGGAATGAGCAGTTCTTC. Variable domain in full (rest from reference TRBV11-2 and TRBJ2-1): EAGVAQSPRYKIIEKRQSVAFWCNPISGHATLYWYQQILGQGPKLLIQFQNNGVVDDSQLPKDRFSAERLKGVDSTLKIQPAKLEDSAVYLCASSVARPSVGNEQFFGPGTRLTVL.

The CDR3, as DNA: TGTGCCAGCTCACCTCAGACTGCAGAAGTTGGCTACACCTTC. It codes for CASSPQTAEVGYTF. V and J are TRBV18 and TRBJ1-2; D unclear. CDR1 KGHSH and CDR2 LQKENI come from the germline V gene. The CDR3 is 14 residues long. Trimming took 3 bases from V and 7 from J, leaving 15 bases between them. The complete variable domain, with remaining parts taken from reference TRBV18 and TRBJ1-2, reads NAGVMQNPRHLVRRRGQEARLRCSPMKGHSHVYWYRQLPEEGLKFMVYLQKENIIDESGMPKERFSAEFPKEGPSILRIQQVVRGDSAAYFCASSPQTAEVGYTFGSGTRLTVV.

The gene calls are TRBV5-1 and TRBJ1-1; D uncertain. V was clipped by 6 bases and J by 1 base, with 13 bases between them. The length of the CDR3 is 14 residues. CDR1 is SGHRS and CDR2 is YFSETQ in the germline V gene. This CDR3 reads CASNLKPENTEAFF. In nucleotides, the CDR3 is TGCGCCAGCAACTTAAAACCTGAGAACACTGAAGCTTTCTTT.

This clonotype was found once. CDR3 bases: TGTGCCAGCAGCTCCCGGGGGGCAGGCACCGGGGAGCTGTTTTTT. Encoded protein: CASSSRGAGTGELFF. This chain uses TRBV3-1 with TRBJ2-2, with D possibly being TRBD2 (7 bases). There are 15 residues in the CDR3. Trimming shortened V by 5 bases and J by 4 bases, and 14 bases separated the two germline ends. Germline CDR1 is LGHDT and CDR2 is YNNKEL (reference sequence).

The rearrangement links TRBV12-3 or TRBV12-4 to TRBJ2-2; D is perhaps TRBD1 (6 bases). CDR3 size: 14 residues. Trimming left V 4 bases short and J 6 bases short, with 12 bases between. CDR3 protein: CASSSSGQAGELFF. CDR3 coding DNA: TGTGCCAGCAGTTCCTCGGGACAAGCCGGGGAGCTGTTTTTT.

By share, this clonotype counts as medium-sized. CDR3 residues: CASSQGSGAPGNTIYF. The CDR3 DNA is TGTGCCAGCAGCCAAGGATCGGGGGCGCCTGGAAACACCATATATTTT. The V gene is TRBV3-1, the J gene TRBJ1-3; maybe TRBD1 (6 bases). CDR3 length: 16 residues. Germline V CDR1 and CDR2: LGHDT, YNNKEL (reference sequence). The V gene lost 1 base and the J gene lost 2 bases, with 12 bases spanning the gap. The full variable domain, in which reference TRBV3-1 and TRBJ1-3 provide the parts outside the CDR3, is DTAVSQTPKYLVTQMGNDKSIKCEQNLGHDTMYWYKQDSKKFLKIMFSYNNKELIINETVPNRFSPKSPDKAHLNLHINSLELGDSAVYFCASSQGSGAPGNTIYFGEGSWLTVV.

This clonotype was seen more than once but under ten times. The J gene is TRBJ2-1, the V gene TRBV4-2; a weak D match, TRBD2 (6 bases). Germline V gene lookup returns CDR1 LGHNA and CDR2 YNFKEQ. Trimming removed 4 bases at V and 0 bases at J, with 7 bases between. The CDR3 loop spans 14 amino acids. CDR3 sequence reads: CASSPGSSYNEQFF. In DNA, the CDR3 is TGTGCCAGCAGCCCCGGGAGCTCCTACAATGAGCAGTTCTTC.

This clonotype was observed a few times. This chain connects TRBV27 to TRBJ1-2; 7 bases fit TRBD1. Germline assignment: CDR1 MNHEY and CDR2 SMNVEV (reference sequence). This CDR3 has 14 amino acids. The J segment lost 8 bases and the V segment lost 5 bases, leaving 11 bases of the junction unmatched. The CDR3 reads CASSDRTGPTGYTF. The CDR3 nucleotides are TGTGCCAGCAGTGATAGGACAGGTCCAACAGGCTACACCTTC.

This clonotype has only a few counts. The chain carries TRBV20-1 and TRBJ2-7, with TRBD2 identical over 8 bases. This CDR3 region has 14 residues. Per germline, CDR1 DFQATT and CDR2 SNEGSKA (reference sequence). The CDR3 here is CSPVAGRSFYEQYF. For the CDR3, the DNA is TGCAGCCCTGTAGCGGGACGGAGTTTCTACGAGCAGTACTTC.

The genes are TRBV7-8 and TRBJ2-3; 12 positions agree with TRBD1. CDR3 size: 16 residues. Germline-derived CDR1 and CDR2 are SGHVS and FQNEAQ. V was pared by 4 bases and J by 1 base, with 3 bases of the junction left unmatched. CDR3 nucleotide sequence: TGTGCCAGCAGCTCCCGGGACAGGGGGCGCACAGATACGCAGTATTTT. Encoded protein: CASSSRDRGRTDTQYF.

In its sample, this clonotype was seen a few times. V usage is TRBV12-3 or TRBV12-4 and J usage is TRBJ2-6; the D is unclear. The CDR3 runs to 16 residues. Trimming took off 7 bases at V and 2 bases at J, with 15 bases between the two ends. In nucleotides, the CDR3 is TGTGCCAGCACCAAAAGGATAATTGCTGGGGCCAACGTCCTGACTTTC. Translation: CASTKRIIAGANVLTF.

The rearrangement uses TRBV12-3 or TRBV12-4 and TRBJ1-5, with D hard to call. The CDR3 sequence is 14 residues long. Trimming left V 5 bases short and J 5 bases short, with 13 bases between. In DNA form, the CDR3 reads TGTGCCAGCAGTCTCATAGGGTGGGATCAGCCCCAGCATTTT. This translates into CASSLIGWDQPQHF.

In its sample, this clonotype was seen a few times. CDR3 protein: CASSLGFDEQFF. CDR3 nucleotides: TGTGCCAGCAGCCTCGGGTTCGATGAGCAGTTCTTC. The chain combines TRBV4-2 with TRBJ2-1, with D uncertain. From germline, CDR1 is LGHNA and CDR2 YNFKEQ. The CDR3 loop spans 12 amino acids. The germline V and J ends were trimmed by 4 bases and 8 bases, with 9 bases remaining between them.

This chain connects TRBV5-8 to TRBJ2-6; D is undetermined. There are 15 residues in the CDR3. Between the trimmed V and J ends, which lost 2 bases and 1 base, there was a span of 7 bases. Germline values: CDR1 SGHTS, CDR2 YDEGEE. The CDR3 DNA sequence: TGTGCCAGCAGCTTAAGGTCGTCTGGGGCCAACGTCCTGACTTTC. Its protein is CASSLRSSGANVLTF.

This clonotype has just a few counts. V and J are TRBV9 and TRBJ2-3; a possible D gene is TRBD2 (6 bases). The germline gives CDR1 SGDLS, CDR2 YYNGEE. This CDR3 is 16 amino acids long. The V and J ends lost 0 bases and 0 bases respectively, with 11 bases between them. For the CDR3, the DNA is TGTGCCAGCAGCGTAGGGCGGGGCGAGAGCACAGATACGCAGTATTTT. Its translation: CASSVGRGESTDTQYF.

The genes are TRBV28 and TRBJ1-1; D perhaps matches TRBD1 (5 bases). CDR1 is MDHEN and CDR2 is SYDVKM in the germline V gene. The CDR3 consists of 16 residues. The germline V and J ends were trimmed by 10 bases and 10 bases, with 31 bases remaining between them. The CDR3 protein is CAILPSGTRGASGAFF. CDR3 sequence (DNA): TGTGCCATCCTTCCCTCGGGGACGAGAGGGGCCTCGGGAGCTTTCTTT.

The chain has TRBV18 and TRBJ1-2; D unclear. The V end was cut by 3 bases, the J end by 7 bases, with 6 bases between. From germline, CDR1 is KGHSH and CDR2 LQKENI. This CDR3 has 11 amino acids. CDR3: CASSPGSGYTF. The CDR3 DNA follows: TGTGCCAGCTCACCGGGGTCTGGCTACACCTTC.

The DNA for the CDR3 is TGCAGTGTGCCGGGACAGTTTAGCAATCAGCCCCAGCATTTT. It is translated as CSVPGQFSNQPQHF. The chain employs TRBV20-1 and TRBJ1-5; TRBD1 matches 7 bases. Per the germline V gene, CDR1 is DFQATT and CDR2 is SNEGSKA (reference sequence). The CDR3 is made up of 14 amino acids. The V and J ends lost 7 bases and 0 bases, in that order; junction bases with no gene match: 6.

This clonotype was counted a few times. This chain links TRBV6-2 or TRBV6-3 with TRBJ2-3; D is unclear. The length of the CDR3 is 12 residues. The V end lost 8 bases, the J end lost 5 bases, and 11 bases lay between the germline ends. Germline V gene data show CDR1 as MNHEY and CDR2 as SVGEGT. CDR3 sequence (DNA): TGTGCCAGCCGACCTTGGGGAGATACGCAGTATTTT. It codes for CASRPWGDTQYF.

This clonotype was seen more than once but under ten times. CDR3 DNA sequence: TGTGCCAGCAGCTTAGCGGGCGGTTACTCCTACAATGAGCAGTTCTTC. It is translated as CASSLAGGYSYNEQFF. This rearrangement joins TRBV7-9 to TRBJ2-1; D unclear. Germline V gene lookup returns CDR1 SEHNR and CDR2 FQNEAQ (reference sequence). There are 16 residues in the CDR3. The germline V and J ends were trimmed by 0 bases and 0 bases, with 9 bases remaining between them.

This clonotype was found many times. The chain links TRBV28 to TRBJ1-1, with D unresolved. The CDR3 consists of 13 residues. The germline V gene has CDR1 MDHEN and CDR2 SYDVKM. V shed 3 bases and J shed 1 base, with 6 bases lying between them. DNA for the CDR3: TGTGCCAGCAGTTTGTTGTGGAACACTGAAGCTTTCTTT. Residues: CASSLLWNTEAFF.

The chain has TRBV4-2 and TRBJ2-5; D might be TRBD1 (5 bases). The V gene lost 0 bases and the J gene lost 3 bases, with 11 bases spanning the gap. CDR3 length equals 15 residues. Germline lookup yields CDR1 LGHNA and CDR2 YNFKEQ. In nucleotides, the CDR3 is TGTGCCAGCAGCCAAGATTGGGAAGGGGAAGAGACCCAGTACTTC. Protein sequence: CASSQDWEGEETQYF.

This chain uses TRBV29-1 with TRBJ1-5; 10 bases fit TRBD1. There are 14 residues in the CDR3. Germline CDR1 and CDR2: SQVTM and ANQGSEA. The junction had 9 bases not matched to a gene; V was cut back by 6 bases and J by 7 bases. In DNA, the CDR3 is TGCAGCGTGAGGGACAGGGGAATCGGGCAGCCCCAGCATTTT. Protein product: CSVRDRGIGQPQHF.

The chain has TRBV7-9 and TRBJ2-2; D call uncertain. CDR1 SEHNR and CDR2 FQNEAQ come from the germline V gene (reference sequence). There are 16 residues in the CDR3. V dropped 6 bases and J dropped 0 bases, with 14 bases sitting between them. CDR3 DNA sequence: TGTGCCAGCAGGCTAAAAGGAAGCGCGAACACCGGGGAGCTGTTTTTT. Amino acid sequence: CASRLKGSANTGELFF.

This clonotype was counted at least ten times. The rearrangement joins TRBV5-6 to TRBJ2-3; D call uncertain. Trimming took off 2 bases at V and 5 bases at J, with 6 bases between the two ends. CDR3 length: 12 residues. Germline lookup yields CDR1 SGHDT and CDR2 YYEEEE. The CDR3 loop is CASSFRVDTQYF. CDR3 coding DNA: TGTGCCAGCAGCTTTAGGGTAGATACGCAGTATTTT.

The rearrangement joins TRBV5-1 to TRBJ2-5; D is unresolved. CDR1 is SGHRS and CDR2 is YFSETQ in the germline V gene. V was trimmed by 2 bases and J by 0 bases, leaving 8 bases between them. The CDR3 covers 14 residues. The CDR3, as DNA: TGCGCCAGCAGCTTAGGCGGCAACCAAGAGACCCAGTACTTC. This translates into CASSLGGNQETQYF.